This T cell receptor beta chain is drawn from a study of T cell changes during pregnancy in multiple sclerosis. With 5 bases removed from V and 5 bases from J, the gap between germline ends came to 15 bases. This CDR3 spans 14 amino acids. Germline loops: CDR1 MNHEY, CDR2 SVGAGI. This clone has a handful of counts. TCRdb's table, derived via immunoSEQ multiplex PCR, lists solely in-frame clones and lacks some. The table records over 70,000 clones, 85% to 95% of them present only once. Source: peripheral blood, taken in the first trimester of pregnancy. This receptor was taken from a female donor in good health, enrolled as a control in a pregnancy study. V usage is TRBV6-5 and J usage is TRBJ1-1; D not resolved. The CDR3 DNA follows: TGTGCCAGCAGTGAGGCGGAGACGGTTACTGAAGCTTTCTTT. It encodes CASSEAETVTEAFF.